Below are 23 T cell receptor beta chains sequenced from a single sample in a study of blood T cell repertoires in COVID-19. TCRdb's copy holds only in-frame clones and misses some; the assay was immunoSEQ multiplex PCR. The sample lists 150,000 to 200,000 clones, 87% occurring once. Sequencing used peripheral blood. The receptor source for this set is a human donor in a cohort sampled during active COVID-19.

The CDR3 spells CASSPRGKLGTEAFF. Here the CDR3 DNA reads TGTGCCAGTAGCCCCAGGGGGAAGCTGGGGACTGAAGCTTTCTTT. V usage is TRBV19 and J usage is TRBJ1-1, with 7 bases aligning to TRBD1. V gave up 6 bases and J gave up 5 bases; unmatched junction bases: 12. CDR3 length: 15 residues. Germline lookup yields CDR1 LNHDA and CDR2 SQIVND (reference sequence).

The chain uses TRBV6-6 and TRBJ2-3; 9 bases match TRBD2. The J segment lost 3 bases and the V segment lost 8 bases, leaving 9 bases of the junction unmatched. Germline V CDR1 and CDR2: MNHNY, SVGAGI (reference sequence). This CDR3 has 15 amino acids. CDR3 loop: CASGYYSGRTDTQYF. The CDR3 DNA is TGTGCCAGCGGATACTATAGCGGGAGAACAGATACGCAGTATTTT.

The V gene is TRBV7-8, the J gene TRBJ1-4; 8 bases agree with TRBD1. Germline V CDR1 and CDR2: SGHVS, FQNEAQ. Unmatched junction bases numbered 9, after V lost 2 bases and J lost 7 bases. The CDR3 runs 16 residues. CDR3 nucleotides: TGTGCCAGCAGCTTAATCGGGACAGGAGGATTTGAAAAACTGTTTTTT. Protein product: CASSLIGTGGFEKLFF.

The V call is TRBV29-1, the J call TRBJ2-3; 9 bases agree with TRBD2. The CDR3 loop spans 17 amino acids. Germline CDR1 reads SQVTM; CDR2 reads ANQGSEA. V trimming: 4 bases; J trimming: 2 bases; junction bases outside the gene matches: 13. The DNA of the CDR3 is TGCAGCGTTGTTTTGGCGGGAGGGCAAGCACCCACAGATACGCAGTATTTT. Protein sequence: CSVVLAGGQAPTDTQYF.

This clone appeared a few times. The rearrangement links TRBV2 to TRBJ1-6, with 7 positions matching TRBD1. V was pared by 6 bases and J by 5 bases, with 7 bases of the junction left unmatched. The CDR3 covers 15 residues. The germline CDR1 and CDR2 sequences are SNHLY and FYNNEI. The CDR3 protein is CASSRNRGDNSPLHF. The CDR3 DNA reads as TGTGCCAGCAGCCGTAACAGGGGAGATAATTCACCCCTCCACTTT.

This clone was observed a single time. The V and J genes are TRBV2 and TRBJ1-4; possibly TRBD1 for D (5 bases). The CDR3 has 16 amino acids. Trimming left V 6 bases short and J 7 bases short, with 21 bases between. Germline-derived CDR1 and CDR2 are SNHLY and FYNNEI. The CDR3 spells CASRNLWGQTIEKLFF. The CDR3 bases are TGTGCCAGCAGGAACCTTTGGGGCCAGACCATTGAAAAACTGTTTTTT.

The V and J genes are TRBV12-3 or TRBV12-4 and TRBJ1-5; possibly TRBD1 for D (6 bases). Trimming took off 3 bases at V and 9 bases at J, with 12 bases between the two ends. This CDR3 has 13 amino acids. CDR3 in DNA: TGTGCCAGCAGTTTTGGGGGGGCTGGGCCCCAGCATTTT. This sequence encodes CASSFGGAGPQHF.

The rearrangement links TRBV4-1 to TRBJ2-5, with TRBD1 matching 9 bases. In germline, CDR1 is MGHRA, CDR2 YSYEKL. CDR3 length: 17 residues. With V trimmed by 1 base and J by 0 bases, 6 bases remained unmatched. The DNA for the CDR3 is TGCGCCAGCAGCCAAGGAGGAGGGACAGGGAACCAAGAGACCCAGTACTTC. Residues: CASSQGGGTGNQETQYF.

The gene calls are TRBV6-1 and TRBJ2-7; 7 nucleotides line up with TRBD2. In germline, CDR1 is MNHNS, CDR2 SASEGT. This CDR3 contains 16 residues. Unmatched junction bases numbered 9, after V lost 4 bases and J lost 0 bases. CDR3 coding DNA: TGTGCCAGCAGTGTGTTTAGCGGGTACAGCTCCTACGAGCAGTACTTC. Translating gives CASSVFSGYSSYEQYF.

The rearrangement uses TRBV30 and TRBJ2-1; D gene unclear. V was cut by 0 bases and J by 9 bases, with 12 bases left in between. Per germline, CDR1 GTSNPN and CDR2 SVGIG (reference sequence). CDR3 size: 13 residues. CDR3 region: CAWSVRQTGEQFF. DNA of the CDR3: TGTGCCTGGAGTGTACGCCAAACGGGTGAGCAGTTCTTC.

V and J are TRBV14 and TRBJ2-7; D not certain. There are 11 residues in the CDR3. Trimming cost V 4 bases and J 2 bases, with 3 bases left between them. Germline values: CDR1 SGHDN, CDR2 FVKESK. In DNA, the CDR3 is TGTGCCAGCAGCCTCGCCTACGAGCAGTACTTC. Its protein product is CASSLAYEQYF.

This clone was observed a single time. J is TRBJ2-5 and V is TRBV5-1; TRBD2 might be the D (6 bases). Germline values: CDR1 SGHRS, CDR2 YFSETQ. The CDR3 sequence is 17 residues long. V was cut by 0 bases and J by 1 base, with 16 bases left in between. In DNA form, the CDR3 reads TGCGCCAGCAGCTTGGAAGGGATAGCGGTTTCCCAAGAGACCCAGTACTTC. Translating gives CASSLEGIAVSQETQYF.

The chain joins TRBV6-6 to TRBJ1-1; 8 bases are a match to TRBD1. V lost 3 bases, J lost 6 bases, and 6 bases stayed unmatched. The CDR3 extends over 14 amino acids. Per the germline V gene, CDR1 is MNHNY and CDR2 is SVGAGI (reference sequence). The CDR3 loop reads CASSYPGGAAEAFF. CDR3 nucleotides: TGTGCCAGCAGTTATCCAGGGGGCGCCGCTGAAGCTTTCTTT.

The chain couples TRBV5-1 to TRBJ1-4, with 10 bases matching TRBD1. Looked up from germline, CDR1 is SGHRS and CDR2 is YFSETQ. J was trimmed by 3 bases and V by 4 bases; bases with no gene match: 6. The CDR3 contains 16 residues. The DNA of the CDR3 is TGCGCCAGCAGCGGGGGACAGGGGATGGCTAATGAAAAACTGTTTTTT. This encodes CASSGGQGMANEKLFF.

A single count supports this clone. Written as DNA, the CDR3 is TGTGCCAGCAGCCGGGATGTGGGCTACGAGCAGTACTTC. Translated, it gives CASSRDVGYEQYF. The chain uses TRBV7-9 and TRBJ2-7; TRBD2 is a possible D gene (5 bases). Germline V gene sequence: CDR1 SEHNR, CDR2 FQNEAQ (reference sequence). This CDR3 is built from 13 residues. The V gene lost 5 bases and the J gene lost 3 bases, with 11 bases spanning the gap.

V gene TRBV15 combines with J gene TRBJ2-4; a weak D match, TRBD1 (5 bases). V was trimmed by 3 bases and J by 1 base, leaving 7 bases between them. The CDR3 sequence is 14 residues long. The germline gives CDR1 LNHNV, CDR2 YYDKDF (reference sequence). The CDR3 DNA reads TGTGCCACCAGCAGGAACAGGGCCAAAAACATTCAGTACTTC. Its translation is CATSRNRAKNIQYF.

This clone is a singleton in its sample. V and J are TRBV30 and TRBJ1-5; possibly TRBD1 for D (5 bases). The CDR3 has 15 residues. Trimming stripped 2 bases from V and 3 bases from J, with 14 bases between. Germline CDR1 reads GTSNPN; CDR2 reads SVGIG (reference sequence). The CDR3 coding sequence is TGTGCCTGGAGTCTTTTGGGGCCTGACAATCAGCCCCAGCATTTT. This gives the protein CAWSLLGPDNQPQHF.

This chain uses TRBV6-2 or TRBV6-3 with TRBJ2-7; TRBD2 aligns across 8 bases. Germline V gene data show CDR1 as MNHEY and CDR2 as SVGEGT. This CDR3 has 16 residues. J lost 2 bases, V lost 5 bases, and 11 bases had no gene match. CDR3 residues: CASSQVLRGGTYEQYF. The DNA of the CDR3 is TGTGCCAGCAGTCAGGTCCTACGCGGGGGGACCTACGAGCAGTACTTC.

CDR3 protein: CASSQLAAVAGELFF. CDR3 sequence (DNA): TGTGCCAGCAGCCAACTAGCGGCGGTGGCCGGGGAGCTGTTTTTT. The V call is TRBV7-6, the J call TRBJ2-2, with 8 bases that match TRBD2. Losses at the gene ends were 5 bases for V and 6 bases for J; bases not matched to a gene: 8. CDR3 length: 15 residues. From germline, CDR1 is SGHVS and CDR2 FNYEAQ.

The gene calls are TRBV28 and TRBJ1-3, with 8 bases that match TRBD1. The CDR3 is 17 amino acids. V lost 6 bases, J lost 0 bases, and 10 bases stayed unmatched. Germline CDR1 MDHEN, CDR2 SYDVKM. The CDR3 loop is CASRAGGEIYSGNTIYF. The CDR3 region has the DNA TGTGCCAGCAGGGCAGGGGGCGAAATTTACTCTGGAAACACCATATATTTT.

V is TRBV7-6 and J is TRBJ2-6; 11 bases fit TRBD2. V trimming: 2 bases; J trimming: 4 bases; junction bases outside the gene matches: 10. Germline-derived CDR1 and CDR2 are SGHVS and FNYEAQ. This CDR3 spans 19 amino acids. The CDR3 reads CASSLTLAGGASGANVLTF. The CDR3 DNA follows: TGTGCCAGCAGCTTAACGCTAGCGGGAGGTGCCTCAGGGGCCAACGTCCTGACTTTC.

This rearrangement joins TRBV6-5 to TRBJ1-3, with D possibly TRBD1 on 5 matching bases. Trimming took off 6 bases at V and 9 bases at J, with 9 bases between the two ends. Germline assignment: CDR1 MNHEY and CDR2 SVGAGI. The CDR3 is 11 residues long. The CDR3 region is CASRDGGTIYF. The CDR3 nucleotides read TGTGCCAGCAGGGACGGGGGCACCATATATTTT.

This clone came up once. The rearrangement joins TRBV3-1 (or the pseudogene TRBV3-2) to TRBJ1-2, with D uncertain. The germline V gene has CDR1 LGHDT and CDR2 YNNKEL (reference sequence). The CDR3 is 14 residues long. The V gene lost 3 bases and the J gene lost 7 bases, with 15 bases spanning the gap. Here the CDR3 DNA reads TGTGCCAGCAGCCAGGCGACAACCACGTCTGGCTACACCTTC. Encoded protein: CASSQATTTSGYTF.